The 28 T cell receptor beta chains listed next were all sequenced from one sample in a study of blood T cell repertoires in COVID-19. Using immunoSEQ multiplex PCR, the repertoire was profiled, and TCRdb retains in-frame clones only, with some absent. The sample records roughly 60,000 clones, roughly 90% being singletons. The specimen sequenced was peripheral blood. All receptors derive from a man in his 60s with active COVID-19.

The CDR3 sequence is CASSLVPTRDTQYF. CDR3 in DNA: TGCGCCAGCAGCTTGGTTCCGACTAGAGATACGCAGTATTTT. The chain links TRBV5-1 to TRBJ2-3, with D possibly TRBD2 on 6 matching bases. The CDR3 is 14 residues long. V was trimmed by 0 bases and J by 5 bases, leaving 10 bases between them. Looked up from germline, CDR1 is SGHRS and CDR2 is YFSETQ.

V and J are TRBV6-6 and TRBJ2-2; TRBD2 aligns across 12 bases. The V and J ends lost 5 bases and 7 bases, in that order; junction bases with no gene match: 11. Germline-derived CDR1 and CDR2 are MNHNY and SVGAGI (reference sequence). This CDR3 has 17 residues. The chain's CDR3 is CASSPLAGGPGSGELFF. The CDR3 DNA sequence: TGTGCCAGCAGTCCTCTAGCGGGAGGGCCGGGGAGCGGGGAGCTGTTTTTT.

The chain links TRBV10-3 to TRBJ1-5; D is possibly TRBD1 (5 bases). Germline lookup yields CDR1 ENHRY and CDR2 SYGVKD. This CDR3 is built from 17 residues. Deletions cut 3 bases from V and 11 bases from J, with 26 bases between. CDR3 sequence reads: CAISDPFNSSIEGAQHF. CDR3 nucleotide sequence: TGTGCCATCAGTGATCCCTTTAACTCCTCCATCGAAGGGGCCCAGCATTTT.

This chain joins TRBV28 and TRBJ1-2; 9 nucleotides line up with TRBD1. Trimming removed 6 bases from V and 6 bases from J; junction bases left unmatched: 14. The germline CDR1 and CDR2 sequences are MDHEN and SYDVKM. The CDR3 runs 16 residues. The CDR3 region is CASRRPRRTGEDGYTF. The CDR3, as DNA: TGTGCCAGCAGACGACCTCGGAGGACAGGGGAGGATGGCTACACCTTC.

V usage is TRBV6-5 and J usage is TRBJ1-1, with D unresolved. Looked up from germline, CDR1 is MNHEY and CDR2 is SVGAGI. V was pared by 2 bases and J by 3 bases, with 10 bases between. This CDR3 has 14 residues. The CDR3 DNA reads as TGTGCCAGCAGTTACAACCGGGGAGACACTGAAGCTTTCTTT. It encodes CASSYNRGDTEAFF.

In this sample, this clone turned up a few times. This chain joins TRBV4-1 and TRBJ1-1, with D possibly TRBD1 on 6 matching bases. Trimming took off 3 bases at V and 8 bases at J, with 7 bases between the two ends. Germline V gene lookup returns CDR1 MGHRA and CDR2 YSYEKL. There are 11 residues in the CDR3. The CDR3 region is CASSHGGEAFF. In DNA form, the CDR3 reads TGCGCCAGCAGCCATGGGGGCGAAGCTTTCTTT.

The gene calls are TRBV4-2 and TRBJ2-7; TRBD2 matches at 8 bases. From germline, CDR1 is LGHNA and CDR2 YNFKEQ. This CDR3 is built from 17 residues. J gave up 7 bases and V 2 bases, and 16 bases lay outside the gene matches. This CDR3 reads CASSQSAPGLAQGEQYF. Written as DNA, the CDR3 is TGTGCCAGCAGCCAATCAGCCCCCGGACTAGCTCAAGGGGAGCAGTACTTC.

This clone was recorded only once. This chain joins TRBV29-1 and TRBJ2-3, with TRBD2 as a possible D gene (5 bases). The V and J ends lost 0 bases and 1 base respectively, with 14 bases between them. CDR3 length equals 16 residues. From germline, CDR1 is SQVTM and CDR2 ANQGSEA. For the CDR3, the DNA is TGCAGCGTTGAAGATCTTGAGGGAGCTGGCACAGATACGCAGTATTTT. Encoded protein: CSVEDLEGAGTDTQYF.

This chain uses TRBV6-6 with TRBJ2-7, with D possibly matching TRBD2 (5 bases). Germline lookup yields CDR1 MNHNY and CDR2 SVGAGI (reference sequence). This CDR3 is built from 15 residues. V lost 0 bases and J 1 base, leaving 10 bases between the germline ends. CDR3 in amino acids: CASSYSGTRSYEQYF. The DNA for the CDR3 is TGTGCCAGCAGTTACTCGGGCACTAGGTCCTACGAGCAGTACTTC.

Here the CDR3 DNA reads TGTGCCATCAGTCAAACAGGGGACACTGAAGCTTTCTTT. It translates to CAISQTGDTEAFF. The chain couples TRBV10-3 to TRBJ1-1; 7 bases match TRBD1. This CDR3 region has 13 residues. The germline gives CDR1 ENHRY, CDR2 SYGVKD. Trimming took 5 bases from V and 3 from J; bases not matched to a gene: 3.

The chain recombines TRBV11-3 with TRBJ2-3, with D possibly TRBD2 on 6 matching bases. V was trimmed by 5 bases and J by 0 bases, leaving 15 bases between them. This CDR3 contains 16 residues. Per the germline V gene, CDR1 is SGHNT and CDR2 is YENEEA. The CDR3 protein is CASSPTSSPSTDTQYF. DNA of the CDR3: TGTGCCAGCAGCCCTACTAGCTCCCCTAGCACAGATACGCAGTATTTT.

This sequence joins TRBV15 and TRBJ1-1; maybe TRBD1 (5 bases). The CDR3 loop spans 18 amino acids. In germline, CDR1 is LNHNV, CDR2 YYDKDF (reference sequence). V lost 1 base to trimming and J lost 2 bases, with 20 bases between them. CDR3 amino acids: CATSRAPPGYRLNTEAFF. CDR3 sequence (DNA): TGTGCCACCAGCAGAGCTCCTCCAGGGTATCGATTAAACACTGAAGCTTTCTTT.

The rearrangement links TRBV7-9 to TRBJ1-1; TRBD1 matches at 9 bases. The J segment lost 1 base and the V segment lost 1 base, leaving 1 base of the junction unmatched. CDR1 SEHNR and CDR2 FQNEAQ come from the germline V gene (reference sequence). The CDR3 runs 15 residues. This chain's CDR3 is CASSLVTGGNTEAFF. The CDR3 coding sequence is TGTGCCAGCAGCTTAGTGACAGGGGGGAACACTGAAGCTTTCTTT.

This chain links TRBV7-2 with TRBJ2-5, with D unresolved. Germline loops: CDR1 SGHTA, CDR2 FQGNSA. The CDR3 runs 16 residues. Trimming took 0 bases from V and 1 from J, leaving 12 bases between them. CDR3 residues: CASSLARRLPQETQYF. CDR3 DNA: TGTGCCAGCAGCTTAGCGAGACGACTGCCCCAAGAGACCCAGTACTTC.

The V and J genes are TRBV3-1 (or the pseudogene TRBV3-2) and TRBJ2-7, with 8 bases matching TRBD2. CDR3 length: 12 amino acids. CDR1 LGHDT and CDR2 YNNKEL come from the germline V gene (reference sequence). V lost 6 bases to trimming and J lost 4 bases; unmatched junction nucleotides: 2. The CDR3 nucleotides read TGTGCCAGCAGTCCTAGCGGGTACGAGCAGTACTTC. Translation: CASSPSGYEQYF.

The V and J genes are TRBV5-8 and TRBJ1-5, with TRBD1 as a possible D gene (6 bases). V was shortened by 4 bases and J by 0 bases, with 14 bases between the two germline ends. From germline, CDR1 is SGHTS and CDR2 YDEGEE. The CDR3 has 16 amino acids. The CDR3: CASSRDIQYSNQPQHF. The CDR3 nucleotides read TGTGCCAGCAGCAGGGACATACAATATAGCAATCAGCCCCAGCATTTT.

The J gene is TRBJ2-1, the V gene TRBV11-2; D possibly corresponds to TRBD1 (6 bases). CDR1 SGHAT and CDR2 FQNNGV come from the germline V gene. The CDR3 is 16 residues long. V was clipped by 6 bases and J by 0 bases, with 15 bases between them. CDR3 in DNA: TGTGCCAGCAGACCAACTAGGGGGAGCTCCTACAATGAGCAGTTCTTC. The encoded protein is CASRPTRGSSYNEQFF.

Only one count was recorded for this clone. The chain is built from TRBV7-6 and TRBJ2-1; 14 bases are shared with TRBD2. With V trimmed by 5 bases and J by 5 bases, 8 bases remained unmatched. Germline assignment: CDR1 SGHVS and CDR2 FNYEAQ. The CDR3 spans 17 residues. The CDR3 DNA reads as TGTGCCAGCAGCCCCACGGGACTAGCGGGAGCCCACAATGAGCAGTTCTTC. Its translation is CASSPTGLAGAHNEQFF.

V and J are TRBV24-1 and TRBJ2-3; perhaps TRBD2 as D (6 bases). The ends were cut back, 3 bases at V and 3 bases at J, with 18 bases in the middle. The CDR3 spans 17 residues. Per the germline V gene, CDR1 is KGHDR and CDR2 is SFDVKD. CDR3 sequence reads: CATSDATGGPETDTQYF. Here the CDR3 DNA reads TGTGCCACCAGTGATGCAACCGGAGGGCCAGAAACAGATACGCAGTATTTT.

The chain combines TRBV7-9 with TRBJ2-7; no reliable D call. CDR1 and CDR2 (germline): SEHNR, FQNEAQ (reference sequence). The CDR3 runs 13 residues. Trimming pared 3 bases from V and 3 bases from J, leaving 9 bases between. For the CDR3, the DNA is TGTGCCAGCAGCTTGTCCCCAGACTACGAGCAGTACTTC. This sequence encodes CASSLSPDYEQYF.

V is TRBV9 and J is TRBJ2-7; the D gene is possibly TRBD2 (5 bases). The germline CDR1 and CDR2 sequences are SGDLS and YYNGEE. Trimming stripped 1 base from V and 1 base from J, with 12 bases between. The CDR3 has 15 amino acids. Written as DNA, the CDR3 is TGTGCCAGCAGCGTAAACGAGGGTTTTTCCTACGAGCAGTACTTC. Protein sequence: CASSVNEGFSYEQYF.

This chain joins TRBV11-1 and TRBJ2-1; 7 bases map to TRBD1. This CDR3 region has 14 residues. In germline, CDR1 is SGHAT, CDR2 FQDESV (reference sequence). The V gene end was trimmed by 5 bases and the J gene end by 3 bases; junction bases not matched to a gene: 4. The CDR3 region has the DNA TGTGCCAGCAGCGTGGGACAGATCTACAATGAGCAGTTCTTC. It specifies CASSVGQIYNEQFF. Filled out from reference TRBV11-1 and TRBJ2-1, the complete variable domain reads EAEVAQSPRYKITEKSQAVAFWCDPISGHATLYWYRQILGQGPELLVQFQDESVVDDSQLPKDRFSAERLKGVDSTLKIQPAELGDSAMYLCASSVGQIYNEQFFGPGTRLTVL.

Only a few counts were recorded for this clone. The sample has other DNA sequences that encode this CDR3 too. The V and J genes are TRBV6-5 and TRBJ2-7, with D hard to call. CDR1 MNHEY and CDR2 SVGAGI come from the germline V gene. Trimming left V 3 bases short and J 1 base short, with 7 bases between. This CDR3 is 13 amino acids long. The DNA for the CDR3 is TGTGCCAGCAGTTATGGGCTATCCTACGAGCAGTACTTC. Its protein product is CASSYGLSYEQYF.

The rearrangement uses TRBV7-9 and TRBJ1-1; D gene unclear. Between the trimmed V and J ends, which lost 7 bases and 2 bases, there was a span of 14 bases. The germline CDR1 and CDR2 sequences are SEHNR and FQNEAQ (reference sequence). The CDR3 covers 14 residues. The CDR3 DNA follows: TGTGCCAGCATGCGTGGAGGCGCCAACACTGAAGCTTTCTTT. Protein product: CASMRGGANTEAFF.

The chain recombines TRBV30 with TRBJ2-1, with 14 positions matching TRBD2. There are 14 residues in the CDR3. CDR1 and CDR2 (germline): GTSNPN, SVGIG (reference sequence). Trimming removed 3 bases from V and 7 bases from J; junction bases left unmatched: 2. The CDR3 DNA reads as TGTGCCTGGAGCGGGACTAGCGGGAGTAATGAGCAGTTCTTC. This gives the protein CAWSGTSGSNEQFF.

Here the CDR3 DNA reads TGTGCCAGCAGTTGGGAAACTAGCGGGAGGTTCGCAGATACGCAGTATTTT. Its protein product is CASSWETSGRFADTQYF. This sequence joins TRBV6-2 or TRBV6-3 and TRBJ2-3; TRBD2 agrees at 12 bases. In germline, CDR1 is MNHEY, CDR2 SVGEGT. The V gene end was trimmed by 4 bases and the J gene end by 4 bases; junction bases not matched to a gene: 9. The CDR3 spans 17 residues.

The chain recombines TRBV5-1 with TRBJ1-2; the match to TRBD1 covers 9 bases. The CDR3 totals 15 residues. Unmatched junction bases numbered 7, after V lost 4 bases and J lost 3 bases. Germline CDR1 and CDR2: SGHRS and YFSETQ. CDR3 sequence reads: CASSVRDRDYYGYTF. The CDR3 coding sequence is TGCGCCAGCAGCGTCCGGGACAGGGATTACTATGGCTACACCTTC.

The chain recombines TRBV20-1 with TRBJ2-1; D gene ambiguous. Germline CDR1 DFQATT, CDR2 SNEGSKA (reference sequence). V was cut by 8 bases and J by 6 bases, with 11 bases left in between. The CDR3 covers 11 residues. CDR3 in amino acids: CSTKPSNEQFF. Here the CDR3 DNA reads TGCAGTACGAAGCCGTCCAATGAGCAGTTCTTC.